What follows are 10 T cell receptor beta chains derived from one specimen sequenced in a study of identical twins. TCRdb fed the 5' RACE reads into MiXCR, producing one record per CDR3 protein. This table has 350,000 to 450,000 distinct CDR3 sequences, roughly 20% appearing once. The sample consisted of naive T cells sorted from blood. These receptors all stem from a man between 45 and 60 years old in good health.

This chain connects TRBV11-2 to TRBJ1-1, with D perhaps TRBD1 (5 bases). Trimming removed 0 bases from V and 5 bases from J, with 19 bases in between. Per the germline V gene, CDR1 is SGHAT and CDR2 is FQNNGV. There are 17 residues in the CDR3. CDR3 residues: CASSLDSVKGQGTEAFF. In DNA, the CDR3 is TGTGCCAGCAGCTTAGATTCAGTCAAGGGTCAGGGAACTGAAGCTTTCTTT.

Concerning this clonotype: The junction does not match germline at one end; this may be a read error. This chain connects TRBV27 to TRBJ2-3, with 8 bases identical to TRBD2. This CDR3 region has 15 residues. Germline loops: CDR1 MNHEY, CDR2 SMNVEV (reference sequence). The CDR3 sequence: CASSSAGTSTDSQYF. In DNA form, the CDR3 reads TGTGCCAGCAGTTCTGCCGGGACTAGTACAGATTCGCAGTATTTT.

The gene calls are TRBV5-1 and TRBJ2-5, with 10 bases identical to TRBD2. Trimming at V came to 6 bases and at J to 5 bases, leaving 7 bases not matched to a gene. Germline V lookup: CDR1 SGHRS, CDR2 YFSETQ. CDR3 length: 14 amino acids. The CDR3 DNA reads TGCGCCAGCAACCTAGCGGGAGTGAGGGAGACCCAGTACTTC. The encoded protein is CASNLAGVRETQYF.

This clonotype appeared a few times. The rearrangement links TRBV20-1 to TRBJ2-7; D is unresolved. CDR3 length equals 13 residues. V lost 5 bases and J 1 base, leaving 12 bases between the germline ends. Germline V gene sequence: CDR1 DFQATT, CDR2 SNEGSKA (reference sequence). The CDR3 loop is CSAPITSSYEQYF. In nucleotides, the CDR3 is TGCAGTGCTCCCATTACGTCATCCTACGAGCAGTACTTC.

The CDR3 spells CASSWGRDSPYEQYF. The CDR3 DNA reads as TGTGCCAGCAGCTGGGGGCGGGACAGCCCCTACGAGCAGTACTTC. J is TRBJ2-7 and V is TRBV11-2; TRBD1 might be the D (7 bases). The CDR3 consists of 15 residues. Per the germline V gene, CDR1 is SGHAT and CDR2 is FQNNGV. The V end was cut by 4 bases, the J end by 2 bases, with 15 bases between. Using reference TRBV11-2 and TRBJ2-7 for the parts outside the CDR3, the full variable domain is EAGVAQSPRYKIIEKRQSVAFWCNPISGHATLYWYQQILGQGPKLLIQFQNNGVVDDSQLPKDRFSAERLKGVDSTLKIQPAKLEDSAVYLCASSWGRDSPYEQYFGPGTRLTVT.

This clonotype has just a few counts. V gene TRBV5-6 combines with J gene TRBJ2-3; 11 bases match TRBD2. The V and J ends lost 0 bases and 4 bases, in that order; junction bases with no gene match: 1. There are 15 residues in the CDR3. Germline V gene data show CDR1 as SGHDT and CDR2 as YYEEEE. The CDR3 sequence: CASSLVLAGADTQYF. Written as DNA, the CDR3 is TGTGCCAGCAGCTTGGTACTAGCGGGGGCAGATACGCAGTATTTT.

The V gene is TRBV28, the J gene TRBJ2-3; TRBD2 matches at 12 bases. Germline V gene data show CDR1 as MDHEN and CDR2 as SYDVKM. This CDR3 region has 16 residues. V was clipped by 1 base and J by 4 bases; unmatched bases: 3. The CDR3 DNA reads as TGTGCCAGCAGTTTATCTAGCGGGAGGGTATCAGATACGCAGTATTTT. Its protein is CASSLSSGRVSDTQYF.

This clonotype has at least ten counts. This chain joins TRBV12-3 or TRBV12-4 and TRBJ2-7; 7 bases fit TRBD2. V lost 3 bases and J lost 2; bases outside the gene matches: 4. The CDR3 has 14 amino acids. The CDR3 spells CASSLTSSAYEQYF. The CDR3 DNA reads as TGTGCCAGCAGTTTGACTAGCTCCGCCTACGAGCAGTACTTC.

The rearrangement uses TRBV5-1 and TRBJ1-1; no firm D call. V was trimmed by 4 bases and J by 10 bases, leaving 14 bases between them. The length of the CDR3 is 12 residues. Germline CDR1 and CDR2: SGHRS and YFSETQ. The CDR3 protein is CASSPGVKGAFF. The DNA of the CDR3 is TGCGCCAGCAGCCCGGGAGTAAAGGGAGCTTTCTTT.

The chain has TRBV12-3 or TRBV12-4 and TRBJ2-3; 8 positions agree with TRBD2. V shed 5 bases and J 4 bases; nucleotides not matched to a gene: 8. This CDR3 has 15 amino acids. The CDR3 coding sequence is TGTGCCAGCAGTCCTACTAGCGGCGCGGCAGATACGCAGTATTTT. Protein: CASSPTSGAADTQYF.